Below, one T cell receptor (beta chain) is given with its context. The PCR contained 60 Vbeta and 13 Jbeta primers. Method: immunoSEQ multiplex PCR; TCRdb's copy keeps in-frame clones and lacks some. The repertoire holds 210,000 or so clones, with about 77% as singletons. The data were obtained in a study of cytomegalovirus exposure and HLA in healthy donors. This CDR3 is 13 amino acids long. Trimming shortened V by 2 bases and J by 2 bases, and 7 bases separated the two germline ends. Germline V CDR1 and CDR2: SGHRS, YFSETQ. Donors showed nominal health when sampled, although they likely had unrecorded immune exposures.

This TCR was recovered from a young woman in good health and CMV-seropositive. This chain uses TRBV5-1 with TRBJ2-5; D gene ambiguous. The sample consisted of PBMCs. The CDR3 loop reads CASSFAVQETQYF. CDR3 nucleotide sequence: TGCGCCAGCAGCTTCGCAGTTCAAGAGACCCAGTACTTC.